Each of the 29 T cell receptor beta chains below was sequenced from the same sample in a study of identical twins. TCRdb processed the 5' RACE reads anew with MiXCR; each CDR3 protein has one entry. The sample has 650,000 to 750,000 distinct CDR3 sequences; over 20% are singletons. The same sample was also studied in work on T cells expressing NK-cell markers.

What was sequenced was PBMCs. The receptors were sampled from a woman aged 18 to 35 in good health.

The table lists this clonotype with a count of one. The gene calls are TRBV7-6 and TRBJ1-4, with D uncertain. V lost 4 bases and J 11 bases, leaving 14 bases between the germline ends. CDR3 length: 13 amino acids. Germline V gene data show CDR1 as SGHVS and CDR2 as FNYEAQ. The CDR3 nucleotides read TGTGCCAGCAGCTCGGACCCGAAGTCGAAACTGTTTTTT. Amino acids: CASSSDPKSKLFF. Full variable domain (missing parts from reference TRBV7-6 and TRBJ1-4): GAGVSQSPRYKVTKRGQDVALRCDPISGHVSLYWYRQALGQGPEFLTYFNYEAQQDKSGLPNDRFSAERPEGSISTLTIQRTEQRDSAMYRCASSSDPKSKLFFGSGTQLSVL.

This clonotype turned up a few times. CDR3 nucleotide sequence: TGTGCCGGCCATCTTTCCCCGGTGGGAGAGCAGTACTTC. This codes for CAGHLSPVGEQYF. The gene calls are TRBV19 and TRBJ2-7; no firm D call. V gave up 11 bases and J gave up 7 bases, with 21 bases separating them. This CDR3 comprises 13 residues. The V gene's germline CDR1 is LNHDA and CDR2 SQIVND (reference sequence).

This clonotype was counted only a few times. The chain couples TRBV6-6 to TRBJ2-1; a possible D gene is TRBD2 (5 bases). The CDR3 covers 12 residues. Germline values: CDR1 MNHNY, CDR2 SVGAGI (reference sequence). The germline V and J ends were trimmed by 11 bases and 10 bases, with 18 bases remaining between them. The CDR3 here is CAAGSAGEEQFF. DNA for the CDR3: TGTGCCGCTGGGAGCGCCGGGGAGGAGCAGTTCTTC.

The chain has TRBV12-3 or TRBV12-4 and TRBJ2-1; D gene ambiguous. The CDR3 length is 11 residues. Trimming took 8 bases from V and 8 from J, leaving 10 bases between them. In DNA, the CDR3 is TGTGCCAGCGGCATTTCCGATGAGCAGTTCTTC. Translating it yields CASGISDEQFF.

The chain couples TRBV20-1 to TRBJ2-2, with TRBD1 matching 8 bases. This CDR3 has 12 amino acids. Germline CDR1 and CDR2: DFQATT and SNEGSKA (reference sequence). CDR3 region: CSCQGATGELFF. CDR3 bases: TGCAGCTGCCAGGGGGCCACCGGGGAGCTGTTTTTT.

This clonotype was picked up a small number of times. The V gene is TRBV5-1, the J gene TRBJ1-1, with unresolved D. The CDR3 is 14 residues long. The V end was cut by 5 bases, the J end by 1 base, with 12 bases between. The germline V gene encodes CDR1 SGHRS and CDR2 YFSETQ. Here the CDR3 reads CASRPTLPNTEAFF. DNA for the CDR3: TGCGCCAGCAGGCCTACTCTCCCGAACACTGAAGCTTTCTTT.

There are many counts of this clonotype. The genes are TRBV11-3 and TRBJ2-7; 7 bases map to TRBD2. The CDR3 loop spans 12 amino acids. Losses at the gene ends were 5 bases for V and 5 bases for J; bases not matched to a gene: 3. CDR1 is SGHNT and CDR2 is YENEEA in the germline V gene. CDR3 loop: CASSDTSDEQYF. CDR3 in DNA: TGTGCCAGCAGCGACACTAGCGACGAGCAGTACTTC.

This clonotype was picked up a small number of times. V gene TRBV20-1 combines with J gene TRBJ2-3; 7 nucleotides line up with TRBD2. V was clipped by 0 bases and J by 3 bases; unmatched bases: 3. This CDR3 has 14 amino acids. Germline V gene sequence: CDR1 DFQATT, CDR2 SNEGSKA (reference sequence). The CDR3 sequence: CSARERERTDTQYF. The CDR3 DNA sequence: TGCAGTGCTAGAGAGCGGGAGAGGACAGATACGCAGTATTTT.

This clonotype was seen only a few times. This chain links TRBV7-2 with TRBJ2-1; tentatively, D is TRBD2 (6 bases). This CDR3 has 14 amino acids. The germline V and J ends were trimmed by 5 bases and 4 bases, with 12 bases remaining between them. Germline V gives CDR1 SGHTA, CDR2 FQGNSA. In DNA, the CDR3 is TGTGCCAGCAGCCTACTGCGGGGATACAATGAGCAGTTCTTC. Protein: CASSLLRGYNEQFF.

V and J are TRBV10-3 and TRBJ2-1; D might be TRBD2 (5 bases). The V and J ends lost 6 bases and 3 bases respectively, with 6 bases between them. Germline values: CDR1 ENHRY, CDR2 SYGVKD. This CDR3 is built from 12 residues. The CDR3 bases are TGTGCCATCAGCGGGGACTACAATGAGCAGTTCTTC. Translation: CAISGDYNEQFF.

This chain links TRBV14 with TRBJ2-1; no clear D. The CDR3 runs to 13 residues. The germline V and J ends were trimmed by 7 bases and 0 bases, with 7 bases remaining between them. Germline loops: CDR1 SGHDN, CDR2 FVKESK. CDR3 bases: TGTGCCAGCACGCCCAGCTCCTACAATGAGCAGTTCTTC. As protein: CASTPSSYNEQFF.

The chain has TRBV30 and TRBJ2-1; 10 nucleotides agree with TRBD2. With 1 base clipped from V and 6 bases from J, the junction kept 6 bases outside the gene matches. The CDR3 length is 15 residues. Germline loops: CDR1 GTSNPN, CDR2 SVGIG (reference sequence). CDR3 in amino acids: CAWSATSGKFNEQFF. The DNA of the CDR3 is TGTGCCTGGAGTGCTACTAGCGGGAAGTTCAATGAGCAGTTCTTC.

There are a few counts of this clonotype. This chain connects TRBV20-1 to TRBJ2-6; tentative D call: TRBD1 (6 bases). This CDR3 spans 14 amino acids. CDR1 and CDR2 (germline): DFQATT, SNEGSKA (reference sequence). Trimming took 5 bases from V and 0 from J, leaving 8 bases between them. The CDR3 here is CSAQGFSGANVLTF. In nucleotides, the CDR3 is TGCAGTGCTCAGGGGTTCTCTGGGGCCAACGTCCTGACTTTC.

This clonotype was counted at least ten times. The chain is built from TRBV29-1 and TRBJ2-3, with D possibly TRBD1 on 6 matching bases. With 0 bases removed from V and 3 bases from J, the gap between germline ends came to 10 bases. Per germline, CDR1 SQVTM and CDR2 ANQGSEA. This CDR3 region has 14 residues. This CDR3 is CSVEDTGSTDTQYF. The CDR3 DNA reads as TGCAGCGTTGAAGATACAGGGTCAACAGATACGCAGTATTTT.

J is TRBJ1-6 and V is TRBV20-1; no reliable D call. Germline assignment: CDR1 DFQATT and CDR2 SNEGSKA (reference sequence). There are 13 residues in the CDR3. The germline V and J ends were trimmed by 5 bases and 9 bases, with 14 bases remaining between them. Here the CDR3 DNA reads TGCAGTGCTGGCCGGAGCGGAAGTTCACCCCTCCACTTT. Protein: CSAGRSGSSPLHF.

This clonotype was seen only a few times. This chain joins TRBV12-3 or TRBV12-4 and TRBJ2-1, with TRBD2 matching over 7 bases. Trimming cost V 5 bases and J 8 bases; bases outside gene matches: 3. The length of the CDR3 is 12 residues. As DNA, the CDR3 is TGTGCCAGCAGTGAACTAGCGTATGAGCAGTTCTTC. Protein: CASSELAYEQFF.

The chain recombines TRBV5-1 with TRBJ1-2, with no clear D. CDR1 is SGHRS, CDR2 YFSETQ, per germline. This CDR3 has 14 residues. Between the trimmed V and J ends, which lost 4 bases and 2 bases, there was a span of 12 bases. DNA for the CDR3: TGCGCCAGCAGCGTTACGGGAGAAAACTATGGCTACACCTTC. Amino acids: CASSVTGENYGYTF.

This rearrangement joins TRBV5-1 to TRBJ2-1, with D unresolved. The ends were cut back, 1 base at V and 0 bases at J, with 8 bases in the middle. The germline gives CDR1 SGHRS, CDR2 YFSETQ. This CDR3 region has 15 residues. This CDR3 is CASSLYLDSYNEQFF. CDR3 bases: TGCGCCAGCAGCTTGTATCTGGACTCCTACAATGAGCAGTTCTTC.

Only a few counts were recorded for this clonotype. The chain employs TRBV20-1 and TRBJ1-4; D uncertain. The V gene's germline CDR1 is DFQATT and CDR2 SNEGSKA (reference sequence). The CDR3 extends over 13 amino acids. V lost 8 bases to trimming and J lost 0 bases, with 10 bases between them. In DNA form, the CDR3 reads TGCAGTAGAGTAGGTGCAACTAATGAAAAACTGTTTTTT. Translating gives CSRVGATNEKLFF.

This clonotype has only a few counts. The chain is built from TRBV7-2 and TRBJ1-4; no clear D gene. CDR1 and CDR2 from the germline V gene are SGHTA and FQGNSA. The CDR3 spans 14 residues. Trimming stripped 1 base from V and 5 bases from J, with 8 bases between. CDR3 bases: TGTGCCAGCAGCTTAGACGTCCCGAATGAAAAACTGTTTTTT. Protein product: CASSLDVPNEKLFF.

There are a few counts of this clonotype. This chain joins TRBV6-5 and TRBJ2-1; TRBD2 aligns across 12 bases. Germline CDR1 is MNHEY and CDR2 is SVGAGI. The CDR3 consists of 16 residues. V lost 0 bases to trimming and J lost 6 bases; unmatched junction nucleotides: 3. The CDR3 DNA follows: TGTGCCAGCAGTTACTCCGGACTAGCGGGAACCAATGAGCAGTTCTTC. Translating gives CASSYSGLAGTNEQFF.

This clonotype was seen more than once but under ten times. The chain has TRBV20-1 and TRBJ1-4; D is unresolved. The CDR3 is made up of 15 amino acids. V gave up 1 base and J gave up 6 bases, with 15 bases separating them. Germline CDR1 DFQATT, CDR2 SNEGSKA (reference sequence). The CDR3 DNA follows: TGCAGTGCTAGAGTTCCAAGGGTTTTGGATGAAAAACTGTTTTTT. Protein product: CSARVPRVLDEKLFF.

The rearrangement links TRBV11-2 to TRBJ1-1; maybe TRBD1 (5 bases). Germline CDR1 reads SGHAT; CDR2 reads FQNNGV. Trimming took off 3 bases at V and 5 bases at J, with 16 bases between the two ends. This CDR3 has 15 residues. The CDR3 DNA reads TGTGCCAGCAGCTTGGAGCCAGGGCGGTGGACTGAAGCTTTCTTT. This translates into CASSLEPGRWTEAFF.

This clonotype has more than one count but fewer than ten. This chain connects TRBV20-1 to TRBJ2-3; 16 nucleotides line up with TRBD2. J was trimmed by 6 bases and V by 6 bases; bases with no gene match: 12. The CDR3 consists of 17 residues. From germline, CDR1 is DFQATT and CDR2 SNEGSKA (reference sequence). The CDR3 DNA reads as TGCAGTGCCTTCGTCCGGGGACTAGCGGGGGGGGCCGATACGCAGTATTTT. Protein sequence: CSAFVRGLAGGADTQYF.

This rearrangement joins TRBV12-3 or TRBV12-4 to TRBJ2-3; TRBD2 might be the D (6 bases). The CDR3 consists of 17 residues. Trimming removed 0 bases from V and 5 bases from J, with 18 bases in between. The CDR3 region has the DNA TGTGCCAGCAGTTTAGCGGCCTGGGAGGAATTAGAAGATACGCAGTATTTT. Encoded protein: CASSLAAWEELEDTQYF.

Details on this clonotype: This may arise from a read error, as a much more abundant clone is one base away. This rearrangement joins TRBV7-9 to TRBJ1-1, with no clear D. The germline V and J ends were trimmed by 5 bases and 1 base, with 11 bases remaining between them. Germline CDR1 is SEHNR and CDR2 is FQNEAQ (reference sequence). CDR3 length equals 14 residues. The CDR3 loop reads CASSVTVSNTEAFF. The CDR3 DNA follows: TGTGCCAGCAGCGTAACAGTGTCGAACACTGAAGCTTTCTTT.

The chain couples TRBV7-2 to TRBJ1-6; 7 positions match TRBD1. V gave up 4 bases and J gave up 6 bases; unmatched junction bases: 3. CDR1 SGHTA and CDR2 FQGNSA come from the germline V gene. This CDR3 comprises 14 residues. CDR3 in amino acids: CASSYDRANSPLHF. CDR3 nucleotide sequence: TGTGCCAGCAGCTATGACAGGGCTAATTCACCCCTCCACTTT.

The J gene is TRBJ2-7, the V gene TRBV6-2 or TRBV6-3; no clear D gene. Looked up from germline, CDR1 is MNHEY and CDR2 is SVGEGT. This CDR3 has 12 residues. Trimming cost V 5 bases and J 4 bases, with 9 bases left between them. The CDR3 region is CASSPLFYEQYF. CDR3 coding DNA: TGTGCCAGCAGTCCCCTGTTTTACGAGCAGTACTTC.

The rearrangement uses TRBV12-3 or TRBV12-4 and TRBJ1-1; D gene unclear. V dropped 4 bases and J dropped 7 bases, with 7 bases sitting between them. The CDR3 has 11 amino acids. The CDR3 nucleotides are TGTGCCAGCAGTTGGTGGGGTGAAGCTTTCTTT. This gives the protein CASSWWGEAFF.